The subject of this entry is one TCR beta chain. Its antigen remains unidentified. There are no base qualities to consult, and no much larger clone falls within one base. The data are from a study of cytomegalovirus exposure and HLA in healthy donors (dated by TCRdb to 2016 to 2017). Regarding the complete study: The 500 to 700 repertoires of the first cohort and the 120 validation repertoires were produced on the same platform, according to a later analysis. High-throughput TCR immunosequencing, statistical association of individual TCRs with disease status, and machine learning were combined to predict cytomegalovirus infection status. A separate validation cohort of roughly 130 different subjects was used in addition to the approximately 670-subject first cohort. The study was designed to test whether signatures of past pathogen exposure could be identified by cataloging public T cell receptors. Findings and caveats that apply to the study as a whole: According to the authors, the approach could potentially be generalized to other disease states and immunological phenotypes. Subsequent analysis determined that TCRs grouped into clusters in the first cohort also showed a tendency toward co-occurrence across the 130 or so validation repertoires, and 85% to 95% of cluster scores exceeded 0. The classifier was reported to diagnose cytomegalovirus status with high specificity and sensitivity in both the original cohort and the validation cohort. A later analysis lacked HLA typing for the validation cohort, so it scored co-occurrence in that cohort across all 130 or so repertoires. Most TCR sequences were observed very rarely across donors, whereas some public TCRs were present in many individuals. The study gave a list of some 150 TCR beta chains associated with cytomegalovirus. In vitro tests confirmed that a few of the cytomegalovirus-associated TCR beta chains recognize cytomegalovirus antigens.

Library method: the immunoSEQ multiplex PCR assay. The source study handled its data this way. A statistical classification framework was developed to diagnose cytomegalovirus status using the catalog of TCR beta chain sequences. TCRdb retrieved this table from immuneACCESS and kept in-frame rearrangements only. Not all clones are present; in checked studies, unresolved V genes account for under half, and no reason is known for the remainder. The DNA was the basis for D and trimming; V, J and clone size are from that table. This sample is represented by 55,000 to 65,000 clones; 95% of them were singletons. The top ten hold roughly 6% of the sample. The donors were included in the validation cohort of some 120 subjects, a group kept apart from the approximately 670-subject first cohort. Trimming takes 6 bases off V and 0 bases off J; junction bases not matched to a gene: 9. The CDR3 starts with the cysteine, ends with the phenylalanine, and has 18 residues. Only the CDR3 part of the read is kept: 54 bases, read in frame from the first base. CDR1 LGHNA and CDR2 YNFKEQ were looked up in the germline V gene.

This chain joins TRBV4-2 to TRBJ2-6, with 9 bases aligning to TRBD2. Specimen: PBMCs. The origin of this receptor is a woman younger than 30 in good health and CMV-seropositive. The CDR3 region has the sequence CASRGGLADYSGANVLTF. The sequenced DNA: TGTGCCAGCAGGGGGGGACTAGCCGACTACTCTGGGGCCAACGTCCTGACTTTC.